The clone carrying this T cell receptor (beta chain) was counted between two and nine times. Its antigen is as yet unknown. This specimen belongs to a study of human T cells and chemical hapten exposure. About the study: For the roughly 26-week duration of the study, patients were given weekly doses of diphenylcyclopropenone on the scalp. Patients, predominantly female, presented with alopecia areata, totalis or universalis.

One entry per CDR3 protein, called by TCRdb with MiXCR from the RACE reads. The data contain more than 45,000 distinct CDR3 sequences, 9.5% to 15% of them seen just once; the ten biggest clones take up roughly 2.4%. Broader study findings: Expanded TCRs showed more large CDR3 clusters than pre-sensitization or healthy control sets.

The time point here: patch test 3, about 24 weeks after DPC sensitization. The treatment was: therapeutic diphenylcyclopropenone sensitization with weekly scalp DPC. Sample donors consisted of patients with alopecia, aged 18 to 70 years, who were suitable for DPC. This CDR3 has 13 residues. From germline, CDR1 is KGHDR and CDR2 SFDVKD. V lost 4 bases, J lost 3 bases, and 6 bases lay in between. The TCR comes from a man aged 25 to 40 with alopecia areata. Some clones in this sample may be carry-over from other donors' samples. This chain joins TRBV24-1 and TRBJ2-4; D call uncertain. The sample in question was whole blood, obtained in connection with sensitization to the hapten diphenylcyclopropenone (DPC). The CDR3 coding sequence is TGTGCCACCAGTGAGGCGAACAAAAACATTCAGTACTTC. It specifies CATSEANKNIQYF.